This TCR beta chain came from a study of control samples from healthy donors and cancer patients. Assay: immunoSEQ multiplex PCR; the TCRdb copy retains only in-frame clones and omits some. The data contain roughly 40,000 clones, around four fifths of them singletons. Trimming took 0 bases from V and 9 from J; bases not matched to a gene: 10. The CDR3 is 16 amino acids. The germline gives CDR1 MNHEY, CDR2 SVGAGI. The receptor was isolated from a man aged 55 to 69 in good health. This chain joins TRBV6-5 and TRBJ2-7, with TRBD2 identical over 11 bases. Source material: blood. In DNA, the CDR3 is TGTGCCAGCAGTTACTCGTTGTCTAGCGGGAGGACGGGGCAGTACTTC. It encodes CASSYSLSSGRTGQYF.